This T cell receptor beta chain was identified during a study of OX40 agonist ivuxolimab in advanced cancers. Looking at the study overall: The mean age was roughly 60 years, ranging from about 20 to 79, with around four fifths of participants male. The study reported partial responses in three patients: one hepatocellular carcinoma, two cutaneous melanoma.

Repertoires were generated with immunoSEQ multiplex PCR, while TCRdb's copy carries only in-frame clones and drops some. The sample holds 55,000 to 80,000 clones, about 90% seen once. Per the germline V gene, CDR1 is MDHEN and CDR2 is SYDVKM. The CDR3 covers 19 residues. The J segment lost 3 bases and the V segment lost 7 bases, leaving 21 bases of the junction unmatched. The source was CD4+ or CD8+ T cells sorted from blood, collected in a trial of the OX40 agonist ivuxolimab. This receptor was obtained from an adult with an advanced solid tumor such as melanoma, head and neck, liver or kidney cancer. The chain combines TRBV28 with TRBJ2-7, with TRBD2 matching over 10 bases. CDR3 loop: CASTRQGGHSLAGVYEQYF. DNA for the CDR3: TGTGCCAGCACCCGGCAGGGGGGCCATTCGCTAGCGGGAGTCTACGAGCAGTACTTC.